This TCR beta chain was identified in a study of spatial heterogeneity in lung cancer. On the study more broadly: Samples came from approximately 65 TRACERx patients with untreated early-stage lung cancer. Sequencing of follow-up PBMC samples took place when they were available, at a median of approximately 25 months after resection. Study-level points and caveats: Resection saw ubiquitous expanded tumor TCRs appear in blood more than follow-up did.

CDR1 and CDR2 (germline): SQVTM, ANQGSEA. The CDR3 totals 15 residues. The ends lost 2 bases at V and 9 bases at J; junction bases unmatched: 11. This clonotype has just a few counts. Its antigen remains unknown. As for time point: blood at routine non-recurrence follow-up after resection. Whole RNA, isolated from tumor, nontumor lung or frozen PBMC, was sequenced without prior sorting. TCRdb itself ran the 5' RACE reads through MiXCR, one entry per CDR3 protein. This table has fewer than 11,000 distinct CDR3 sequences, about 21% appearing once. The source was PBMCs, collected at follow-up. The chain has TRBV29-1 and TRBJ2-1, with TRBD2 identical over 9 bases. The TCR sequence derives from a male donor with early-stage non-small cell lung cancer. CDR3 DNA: TGCAGCGTTGAAAAGGGGACTAGCATTAAGGGTGAGCAGTTCTTC. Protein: CSVEKGTSIKGEQFF.